This TCR beta chain was found in a study of blood T cells in healthy people across ages. Overall study findings and caveats: There was no known CMV status for donors, so expanded clonotype changes were possibly confounded. TCR beta diversity correlated strongly with naive T cell percentage.

There are many counts of this clonotype. The target antigen is unknown. Isolation recovered at least 6.5 million PBMCs from every sample. Every sample gave at least 5 micrograms of total RNA when it was extracted. There are 15 residues in the CDR3. V shed 10 bases and J shed 0 bases, with 18 bases lying between them. Germline CDR1 MGHRA, CDR2 YSYEKL. Next came a second PCR, run for about 7 to 12 cycles, which used a sample-barcoded 5' primer along with a J-beta primer mix. In TCRdb, the 5' RACE reads were re-called with MiXCR into one record per CDR3 protein. The sample carries around 800,000 distinct CDR3 sequences, approximately 24% recorded once. A further study also used this sample, focusing on T cells of mothers and their children.

Sequenced material: blood. The chain employs TRBV4-1 and TRBJ2-5, with a possible D match to TRBD2 (6 bases). This TCR derives from a boy younger than 18 in good health. The CDR3 DNA sequence: TGCGCCAACTACCTTAGGGACTCGTACCAAGAGACCCAGTACTTC. It is translated as CANYLRDSYQETQYF.